What follows are 15 T cell receptor beta chains derived from one specimen sequenced in a study of cytomegalovirus exposure and HLA in healthy donors. The PCR was carried out with 60 Vbeta primers and 13 Jbeta primers. Libraries were prepared by immunoSEQ multiplex PCR; TCRdb keeps only in-frame clonotypes and omits some of them. The table records about 40,000 clones, roughly 60% of them present only once. The sample taken for sequencing was PBMCs. Every receptor here comes from a man in his 60s in good health and CMV-seropositive.

This clone was counted once. The V and J genes are TRBV11-2 and TRBJ2-2, with D possibly TRBD2 on 6 matching bases. V was shortened by 1 base and J by 8 bases, with 14 bases between the two germline ends. The CDR3 is made up of 15 amino acids. Germline CDR1 is SGHAT and CDR2 is FQNNGV. Written as DNA, the CDR3 is TGTGCCAGCAGCTTAGCGGGAGATTGGGTAGGGGAGCTGTTTTTT. This translates into CASSLAGDWVGELFF.

The chain employs TRBV5-5 and TRBJ2-1; tentatively, D is TRBD2 (6 bases). Trimming took 0 bases from V and 6 from J, leaving 16 bases between them. Germline-derived CDR1 and CDR2 are SGHKS and YYEKEE (reference sequence). The CDR3 loop spans 16 amino acids. The CDR3 region has the DNA TGTGCCAGCAGCTTGGATTCCGGGAGCGCCTTCAATGAGCAGTTCTTC. This gives the protein CASSLDSGSAFNEQFF.

J is TRBJ1-2 and V is TRBV7-2; maybe TRBD1 (5 bases). With 0 bases removed from V and 2 bases from J, the gap between germline ends came to 10 bases. The CDR3 spans 15 residues. CDR1 is SGHTA and CDR2 is FQGNSA in the germline V gene. CDR3 nucleotides: TGTGCCAGCAGCTTAGCTTTGCAGGGAAACTATGGCTACACCTTC. Residues: CASSLALQGNYGYTF.

This chain uses TRBV5-1 with TRBJ2-7; 7 bases line up with TRBD2. The germline gives CDR1 SGHRS, CDR2 YFSETQ. This CDR3 region has 13 residues. V shed 0 bases and J 6 bases; nucleotides not matched to a gene: 3. CDR3 nucleotides: TGCGCCAGCAGCTTGGGAGCGGGATTCGAGCAGTACTTC. Its translation is CASSLGAGFEQYF.

Note on this clone: Other DNA sequences in this sample translate to the same CDR3. The chain employs TRBV5-4 and TRBJ2-7, with 10 bases lining up with TRBD2. CDR3 length: 16 amino acids. Losses at the gene ends were 4 bases for V and 7 bases for J; bases not matched to a gene: 14. CDR1 SGHNT and CDR2 YYREEE come from the germline V gene (reference sequence). The CDR3 protein is CASSPPGGAGGREQYF. CDR3 in DNA: TGTGCCAGCAGCCCCCCGGGTGGAGCGGGAGGGAGGGAGCAGTACTTC. Using reference TRBV5-4 and TRBJ2-7 for the parts outside the CDR3, the full variable domain is ETGVTQSPTHLIKTRGQQVTLRCSSQSGHNTVSWYQQALGQGPQFIFQYYREEENGRGNFPPRFSGLQFPNYSSELNVNALELDDSALYLCASSPPGGAGGREQYFGPGTRLTVT.

This clone is termed medium-sized. The chain joins TRBV19 to TRBJ1-1; D is unresolved. Germline V gives CDR1 LNHDA, CDR2 SQIVND (reference sequence). V gave up 7 bases and J gave up 0 bases, with 12 bases separating them. CDR3 length: 14 residues. CDR3: CASKFGVMNTEAFF. CDR3 coding DNA: TGTGCCAGTAAATTCGGAGTTATGAACACTGAAGCTTTCTTT.

This sequence joins TRBV5-6 and TRBJ2-5, with D tentatively TRBD2 (7 bases). Germline values: CDR1 SGHDT, CDR2 YYEEEE. V dropped 4 bases and J dropped 5 bases, with 18 bases sitting between them. The CDR3 sequence is 15 residues long. The DNA for the CDR3 is TGTGCCAGCAGCCCGCGTAGGGGGGAGGGGGAGACCCAGTACTTC. Protein sequence: CASSPRRGEGETQYF.

A few counts support this clone. J is TRBJ2-3 and V is TRBV25-1; D gene unclear. The CDR3 totals 15 residues. The germline V gene has CDR1 MGHDK and CDR2 SYGVNS. V lost 2 bases and J 2 bases, leaving 11 bases between the germline ends. CDR3 coding DNA: TGTGCCAGCAGTGAACCGAGCGCCCACACAGATACGCAGTATTTT. It encodes CASSEPSAHTDTQYF.

This clone was seen just once. The chain carries TRBV29-1 and TRBJ2-1; 8 bases fit TRBD2. From germline, CDR1 is SQVTM and CDR2 ANQGSEA. The CDR3 is 14 residues long. V shed 4 bases and J 1 base; nucleotides not matched to a gene: 3. CDR3 bases: TGCAGCGTTGGCGGGAGGACGTCCTACAATGAGCAGTTCTTC. Its protein product is CSVGGRTSYNEQFF.

This clone was counted only a few times. V and J are TRBV7-9 and TRBJ1-2; D uncertain. The CDR3 extends over 13 amino acids. V was clipped by 5 bases and J by 1 base, with 8 bases between them. Per the germline V gene, CDR1 is SEHNR and CDR2 is FQNEAQ (reference sequence). This CDR3 reads CASSTRVNYGYTF. As DNA, the CDR3 is TGTGCCAGCAGCACCCGCGTTAACTATGGCTACACCTTC.

The V call is TRBV30, the J call TRBJ2-7; a weak D match, TRBD1 (5 bases). Germline lookup yields CDR1 GTSNPN and CDR2 SVGIG (reference sequence). This CDR3 has 12 residues. V was clipped by 2 bases and J by 4 bases, with 9 bases between them. CDR3 protein: CAWSPQGYEQYF. In nucleotides, the CDR3 is TGTGCCTGGAGTCCCCAGGGTTACGAGCAGTACTTC.

This chain joins TRBV6-1 and TRBJ2-7; 8 bases align to TRBD2. There are 15 residues in the CDR3. Germline assignment: CDR1 MNHNS and CDR2 SASEGT. V lost 0 bases to trimming and J lost 7 bases; unmatched junction nucleotides: 8. The CDR3 protein is CASSEAGLSGAEQYF. The CDR3 DNA follows: TGTGCCAGCAGTGAAGCGGGCCTTAGCGGGGCGGAGCAGTACTTC.

The V call is TRBV2, the J call TRBJ2-2; D remains ambiguous. The V gene's germline CDR1 is SNHLY and CDR2 FYNNEI. The V and J ends lost 9 bases and 7 bases respectively, with 6 bases between them. CDR3 length: 10 residues. DNA of the CDR3: TGTGCCAGTAGAAACGGGGAGCTGTTTTTT. Translated, it gives CASRNGELFF. The entire variable domain, with the rest obtained from reference TRBV2 and TRBJ2-2, is as follows: EPEVTQTPSHQVTQMGQEVILRCVPISNHLYFYWYRQILGQKVEFLVSFYNNEISEKSEIFDDQFSVERPDGSNFTLKIRSTKLEDSAMYFCASRNGELFFGEGSRLTVL.

This clone was seen more than once but under ten times. The rearrangement uses TRBV2 and TRBJ2-5, with D possibly matching TRBD1 (6 bases). The DNA end is a closer match to TRBJ2-7, so the J assignment may be wrong. This CDR3 is 13 amino acids long. Germline V gene sequence: CDR1 SNHLY, CDR2 FYNNEI. The CDR3 nucleotides are TGTGCCAGCGACCTGGACAGAGCTTCCGAGCAGTACTTC. Residues: CASDLDRASEQYF.

CDR3 protein: CASNVLAGAAADTQYF. The CDR3 DNA sequence: TGTGCCAGCAACGTACTAGCGGGAGCGGCGGCAGATACGCAGTATTTT. The J gene is TRBJ2-3, the V gene TRBV2, with TRBD2 matching over 11 bases. Germline CDR1 reads SNHLY; CDR2 reads FYNNEI. The CDR3 spans 16 residues. With 7 bases clipped from V and 4 bases from J, the junction kept 10 bases outside the gene matches.